This TCR beta chain was captured in a study of T cell changes during pregnancy in multiple sclerosis (dated by TCRdb to the late 2010s). Turning to the overall study: The study looked at changes in the T cell repertoire across pregnancy in women with multiple sclerosis.

The CDR1 and CDR2 encoded by the germline V gene are SQVTM and ANQGSEA. The CDR3, cysteine through phenylalanine, is 12 amino acids long. Kept here is only the CDR3 DNA, which spans 36 bases and is read in frame from base 1. V drops 8 bases and J drops 3 bases, leaving 13 bases in between. Of note for this clone: Its cognate antigen has yet to be identified. It has no much larger one-base neighbor in the sample; base qualities were not kept.

Libraries came from the immunoSEQ multiplex PCR assay. TCRdb took this table from immuneACCESS and kept in-frame rearrangements with V and J called. Such tables lack part of the clones; where checked against another copy, unresolved V genes explain under half of the gap, and the rest is unexplained. The sample has around 110,000 clones on record, roughly nine tenths of them singletons. 1.5% to 2% of the sample comes from the top ten. The V gene is TRBV29-1 and the J gene is TRBJ1-1, with no reliable assignment of the D segment. This clonotype originated in a female donor with multiple sclerosis, enrolled in a pregnancy study. The specimen comprised peripheral blood, sampled before pregnancy. For the CDR3, the sequence is CSFSRRDTEAFF. In nucleotides, the sequence is TGCAGCTTCAGCAGGAGGGACACTGAAGCTTTCTTT.